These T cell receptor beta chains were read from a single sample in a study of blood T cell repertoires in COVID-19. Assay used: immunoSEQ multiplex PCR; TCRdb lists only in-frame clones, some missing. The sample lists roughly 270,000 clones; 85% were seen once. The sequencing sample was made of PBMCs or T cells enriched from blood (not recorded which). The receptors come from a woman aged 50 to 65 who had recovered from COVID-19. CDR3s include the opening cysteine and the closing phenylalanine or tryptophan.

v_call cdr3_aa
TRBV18 CASSPPEGRSEKLFF
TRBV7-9 CASSLRTEHSNQPQHF
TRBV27 CASSWDRSTEAFF
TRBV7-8 CASSLTRDRGGYTF
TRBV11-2 CASSRDRGSGYTF
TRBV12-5 CASGFSMSAGAFF
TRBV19 CASSISGKRIGRNEQFF
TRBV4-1 CASSQGRPVGRGNTIYF
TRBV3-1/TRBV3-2 CASSQEVSRLQYF
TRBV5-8 CASSFRQGGTEAFF
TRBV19 CASSISSGGGGVTDTQYF
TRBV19 CASGGGWNEKLFF
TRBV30 CAWSPGTGVYEQYF
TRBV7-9 CASSFGQGYNSPLHF
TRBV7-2 CASSLAGWGNTEAFF
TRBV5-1 CASSFNRGTYNSPLHF
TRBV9 CASSVGLTDSDTQYF
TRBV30 CAWTRRGFGGYTF
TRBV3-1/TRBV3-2 CASSQGAGDYQPQHF
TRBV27 CASSLLSGGDEKLFF
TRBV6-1 CASSEMGSEFLFF
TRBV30 CAWSFTGGTEAFF
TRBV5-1 CASSAGLAGGSLSYEQYF
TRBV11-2 CASSPGTGGGETQYF
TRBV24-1 CATRTEDRVVSPLHF
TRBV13 CASSARLAGTTGELFF
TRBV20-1 CSAREGGGAFF
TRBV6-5 CASSYHRGSGELFF
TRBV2 CASSEVRVNTEAFF
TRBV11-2 CASSGQHSYEQYF
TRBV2 CASSEASSGFYEQYF
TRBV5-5 CASSFHQTGYNSPLHF
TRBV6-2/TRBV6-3 CASSRQGRNTEAFF
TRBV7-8 CASSLSLAGGTDTQYF
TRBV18 CASSPRTSGSTDTQYF
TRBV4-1 CASSQTGTASSYNSPLHF
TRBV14 CASSQDREQYF
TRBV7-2 CASSSRTSGGLYEQYF
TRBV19 CASSGGPKLNEQYF
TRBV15 CATSLGGSGANVLTF
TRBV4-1 CASSQDWGTRLYNEQFF
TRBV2 CASRPTDQETQYF